This T cell receptor beta chain was sequenced in a study of T cells in Graves' hyperthyroidism and ophthalmopathy (dated by TCRdb to between 2017 and 2020). Concerning the study at large: Peripheral blood was sampled at the time of initial diagnosis, prior to any treatment. The roughly 100 discovery patients were randomly divided into training and test sets at a 7:3 ratio. According to the paper, TCR Vbeta CDR3 sequencing was carried out on 120 to 150 peripheral blood samples, which came from under 50 ophthalmopathy, 75 or so hyperthyroidism and roughly 17 progressor patients. In about 6 Graves' hyperthyroidism patients, the study also compared T-cell repertoires from thyroid tissue with T-cell repertoires from blood. Prospective prediction of ophthalmopathy was tested in an independent validation cohort of approximately 19 hyperthyroidism patients and some 17 patients who later progressed to ophthalmopathy. To identify distinguishing TCR V-J signatures, a discovery cohort of around 100 patients was used, comprising 40 to 45 with Graves' ophthalmopathy and approximately 58 with stable Graves' hyperthyroidism. Once sampling was done, hyperthyroidism patients were given methimazole at a starting dose of 30 mg daily, whereas ophthalmopathy patients were given high-dose intravenous methylprednisolone.

General findings and caveats noted by the study authors: In cross-validation, a model built on a 13 V-J signature told ophthalmopathy apart from stable hyperthyroidism with just under 90% sensitivity and 81% to 82% specificity, and in testing the same model reached 80%/75%. During validation, the model predicted progression to ophthalmopathy a median of about 5.9 months ahead of onset, with just under 71% sensitivity and roughly 75% specificity. Most expanded thyroid clonotypes (frequency above 0.001) were also found in blood, which suggests that blood repertoires may mirror thyroid immune responses. Sample size was not statistically predetermined, and investigators were not blinded to group allocation.

TCR beta CDR3 regions were amplified from RNA transcripts. The TCR CDR3 was subjected to a first round of RT-PCR using the HTBI primer set and the Qiagen OneStep RT-PCR kit. Libraries were constructed in a second round of multiplex PCR, after which size selection and purification were carried out. The libraries were sequenced on an Illumina HiSeq2000 using paired-end 100 bp reads. Per the authors' processing: SOAPnuke was used to process the raw data, with reads discarded if the reads contained adapters or uncalled bases, had a mean Phred below 15, or lacked an exact constant-primer or identifier match. COPE v1.2.5 was used to merge the high-quality paired reads, and each unique nucleotide sequence was defined as a clonotype. MiTCR v1.1 was used to align the clonotypes against IMGT TRBV, TRBD and TRBJ reference segments. The analysis included only V-J combinations with a frequency above 0.0001, which together covered approximately 99% of the repertoires. The TCS score was defined as the ratio of F50 (clonal expansion) to E x V (chaos), calculated using BLOSUM62-based TCRdist between CDR3 peptides within each V-J. Welch's t-statistics and random forest reduced several hundred V-J features to some 14, which were used in a naive Bayes classifier (R e1071). TCRdb reanalyzed the raw reads on its own, using fastp at Q25 for trimming and MiXCR for clone calling, and kept in-frame beta chains. Every distinct CDR3 protein forms one entry, paired with its most common genes and DNA. V and J calls and clone size were set by TCRdb, not the authors. The sample yields roughly 630,000 distinct CDR3 sequences; roughly 14% were counted once. The leading ten clones occupy under 8% of the sample.

A patient counted as having stable Graves' hyperthyroidism if no progression to ophthalmopathy occurred over 18 months of follow-up. Hyperthyroidism patients were aged 18 to 65 years and newly diagnosed, with disease duration of less than 2 months. Patients with uncontrolled infections, other autoimmune diseases, pregnancy or lactation were excluded. Diagnoses relied on clinical symptoms, serum thyroxine and TRAb, thyroid ultrasound and orbital computed tomography. PBMCs were isolated from 7.5 to 10 ml of fresh peripheral blood by Ficoll-Paque density gradient centrifugation. Total RNA was extracted using Trizol reagent, and RNA quality was assessed on an Agilent 2100 Bioanalyzer. Inclusive of the bounding cysteine and phenylalanine, the CDR3 is 15 residues long. CDR3 DNA is the only sequence kept; it has 45 bases, read in frame from the first base. The germline V and J ends show losses of 4 bases and 5 bases respectively, and no gene match explains 7 bases of the junction. For CDR1 and CDR2, the germline V gene lists SGHRS and YFSETQ.

As concerns this clonotype: No cognate antigen has been identified for it. Per-base quality was not reported, and no clone a single base away is much larger than it.

The sequencing input was blood. This clonotype originated in a woman aged 25-40 years with Graves' hyperthyroidism. The V and J genes are TRBV5-1 and TRBJ2-3; a stretch of 10 junction bases matches TRBD2. The DNA sequence reads TGCGCCAGCAGCCAAAGCGGGGGGGCTGGAGATACGCAGTATTTT. This sequence encodes CASSQSGGAGDTQYF.